This TCR beta chain was sequenced for a study of technical replicates of blood from four donors (dated by TCRdb to 2016 to 2017). Trimming takes 0 bases from V and 2 bases from J, and the germline ends sit 11 bases apart. From a lookup of the germline V gene, CDR1 and CDR2 are MNHEY and SVGAGI. The CDR3 covers 15 residues, taking in both the cysteine and the phenylalanine. Only the CDR3 region is kept as DNA, spanning 45 bases read in frame from base 1. The library was obtained by the immunoSEQ multiplex PCR assay. Here the immuneACCESS table is served through TCRdb, limited to in-frame sequences with V and J called. Missing clones are a known gap in these copies; in checked studies unresolved V genes cover under half, and the rest lacks a known reason. Counted in this sample were over 85,000 clones; approximately 96% of them appeared once. In total, the top ten clones hold about 0.35% of the sample.

Concerning this clone: Its binding antigen is unknown. Base qualities are not provided; no much larger clone lies one nucleotide away.

The chain uses TRBV6-5 and TRBJ2-7, with TRBD1 as a weak D call on 6 bases. The sample comprised T cells isolated from PBMCs. The TCR sequence derives from a human donor in good health. CDR3 protein: CASSYSGTQTYEQYF. Read as DNA, the sequence is TGTGCCAGCAGTTACTCGGGGACACAGACCTACGAGCAGTACTTC.